This TCR beta chain is from a study of blood T cell repertoires in COVID-19. About the research overall: From the United States, Italy and Spain came samples of acute and convalescent COVID-19. In each case, the material was cDNA or gDNA derived from T cells, B-cell-depleted T cells, or PBMCs.

Trimming shortened V by 2 bases and J by 3 bases, and 5 bases separated the two germline ends. CDR3 length: 13 amino acids. Germline V gives CDR1 SGHTA, CDR2 FQGTGA. Original processing notes: By means of reference gene primer amplification, nucleated cell counts were estimated. Repertoires were generated with immunoSEQ multiplex PCR, while TCRdb's copy carries only in-frame clones and drops some. V and J calls and clone size come straight from that table; D and trimming were deduced from the DNA. The table lists hundreds of thousands of clones, about 90% of them singletons. The study assigned cohorts using participant-reported clinical history.

The clonotype was recovered from a woman aged 18-35 years with acute COVID-19. This chain uses TRBV7-3 with TRBJ2-1; D not resolved. Sequencing used PBMCs or T cells enriched from blood (not recorded which). The CDR3 sequence: CASSLVNYNEQFF. As DNA, the CDR3 is TGTGCCAGCAGCTTAGTCAACTACAATGAGCAGTTCTTC. The full variable domain, its missing parts supplied by reference TRBV7-3 and TRBJ2-1, is GAGVSQTPSNKVTEKGKYVELRCDPISGHTALYWYRQSLGQGPEFLIYFQGTGAADDSGLPNDRFFAVRPEGSVSTLKIQRTERGDSAVYLCASSLVNYNEQFFGPGTRLTVL.